This TCR beta chain was obtained from a study of CD8+ T cells in alopecia areata. Regarding the study as a whole: Normal-skin resident alphabeta T cells also appear among scalp sample sequences. Scalp lesions, especially in alopecia totalis/universalis, had higher clonality than normal scalp.

The sample holds a few counts of this clone. Its specificity is unknown. Germline assignment: CDR1 SQVTM and CDR2 ANQGSEA. With V trimmed by 6 bases and J by 2 bases, 4 bases remained unmatched. The CDR3 contains 13 residues. Extracted RNA was reverse transcribed into cDNA, the sequencing template. Assay used: immunoSEQ multiplex PCR; TCRdb lists only in-frame clones, some missing. This table holds roughly 65,000 clones, around half found once. The rearrangement links TRBV29-1 to TRBJ2-7; 10 bases line up with TRBD1. This receptor was identified in a human donor with alopecia areata. Sequencing used CD8+ T cells sorted from blood, obtained at week 0. DNA of the CDR3: TGCAGCGTCGGACAGGGGGGCACCTACGAGCAGTACTTC. Amino acid sequence: CSVGQGGTYEQYF.